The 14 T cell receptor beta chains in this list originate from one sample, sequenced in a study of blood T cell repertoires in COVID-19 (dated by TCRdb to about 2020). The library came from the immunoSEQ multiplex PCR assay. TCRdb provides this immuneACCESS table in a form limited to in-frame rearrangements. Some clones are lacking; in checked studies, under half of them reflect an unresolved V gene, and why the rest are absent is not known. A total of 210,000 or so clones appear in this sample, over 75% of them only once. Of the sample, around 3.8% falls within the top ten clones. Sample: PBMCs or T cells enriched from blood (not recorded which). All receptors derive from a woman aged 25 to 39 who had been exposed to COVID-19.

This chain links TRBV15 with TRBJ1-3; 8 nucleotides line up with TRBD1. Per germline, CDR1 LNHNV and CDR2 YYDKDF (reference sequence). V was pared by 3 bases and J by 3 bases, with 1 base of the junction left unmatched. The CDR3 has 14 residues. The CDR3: CATSRGQVGNTIYF. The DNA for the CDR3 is TGTGCCACCAGCAGGGGACAGGTTGGAAACACCATATATTTT.

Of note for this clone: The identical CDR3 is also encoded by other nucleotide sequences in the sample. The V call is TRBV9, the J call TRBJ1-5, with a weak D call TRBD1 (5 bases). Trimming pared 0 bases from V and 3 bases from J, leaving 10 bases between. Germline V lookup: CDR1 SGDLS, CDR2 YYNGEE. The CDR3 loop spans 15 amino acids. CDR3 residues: CASSVDGGANQPQHF. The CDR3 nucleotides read TGTGCCAGCAGCGTAGACGGGGGTGCCAATCAGCCCCAGCATTTT.

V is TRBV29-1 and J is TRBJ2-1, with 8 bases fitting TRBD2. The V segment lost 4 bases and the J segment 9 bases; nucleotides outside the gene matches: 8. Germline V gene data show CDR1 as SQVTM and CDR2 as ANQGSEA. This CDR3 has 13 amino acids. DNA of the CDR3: TGCAGCGTTGCCGAGACTAGCGTTGGTGAGCAGTTCTTC. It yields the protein CSVAETSVGEQFF.

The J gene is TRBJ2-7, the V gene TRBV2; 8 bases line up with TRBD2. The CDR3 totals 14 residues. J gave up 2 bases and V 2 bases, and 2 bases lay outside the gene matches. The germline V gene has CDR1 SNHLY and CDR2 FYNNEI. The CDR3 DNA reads TGTGCCAGCAGTGAAATGCGGGGGGCCTACGAGCAGTACTTC. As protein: CASSEMRGAYEQYF.

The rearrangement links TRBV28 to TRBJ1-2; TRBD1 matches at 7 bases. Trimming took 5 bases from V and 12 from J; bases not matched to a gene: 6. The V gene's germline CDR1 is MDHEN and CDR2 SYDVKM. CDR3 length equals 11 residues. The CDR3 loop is CASSVDRAHTF. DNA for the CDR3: TGTGCCAGCAGTGTCGACAGGGCCCACACCTTC.

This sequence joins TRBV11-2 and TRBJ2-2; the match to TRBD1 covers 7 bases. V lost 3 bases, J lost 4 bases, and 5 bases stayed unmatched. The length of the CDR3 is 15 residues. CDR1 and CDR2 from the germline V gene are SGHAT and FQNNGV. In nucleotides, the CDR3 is TGTGCCAGCAGCTTTTACGGGACAGCCACCGGGGAGCTGTTTTTT. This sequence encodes CASSFYGTATGELFF.

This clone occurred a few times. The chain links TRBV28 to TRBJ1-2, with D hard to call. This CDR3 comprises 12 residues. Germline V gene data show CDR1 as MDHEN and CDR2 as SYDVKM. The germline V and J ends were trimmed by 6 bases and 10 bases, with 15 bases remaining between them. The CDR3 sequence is CASSHSAVVYTF. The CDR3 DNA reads TGTGCCAGCAGCCACTCCGCTGTCGTCTACACCTTC.

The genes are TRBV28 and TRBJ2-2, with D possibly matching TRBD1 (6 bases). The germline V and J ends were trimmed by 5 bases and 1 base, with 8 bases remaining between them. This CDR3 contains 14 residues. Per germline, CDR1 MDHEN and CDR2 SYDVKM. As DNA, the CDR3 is TGTGCCAGCAGTCTGGGACAGAACACCGGGGAGCTGTTTTTT. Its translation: CASSLGQNTGELFF.

CDR3 in DNA: TGTGCCAGCAGCCAAGACGCGTACAATGAGCAGTTCTTC. It is translated as CASSQDAYNEQFF. The chain links TRBV3-1 (or the pseudogene TRBV3-2) to TRBJ2-1, with D unclear. Trimming cost V 0 bases and J 4 bases, with 4 bases left between them. CDR1 and CDR2 (germline): LGHDT, YNNKEL (reference sequence). The CDR3 runs 13 residues.

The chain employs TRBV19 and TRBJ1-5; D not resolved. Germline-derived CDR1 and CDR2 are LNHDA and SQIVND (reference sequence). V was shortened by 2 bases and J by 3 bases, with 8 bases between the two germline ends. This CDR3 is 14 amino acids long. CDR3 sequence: CASSISKFNQPQHF. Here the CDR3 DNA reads TGTGCCAGTAGTATATCTAAGTTCAATCAGCCCCAGCATTTT.

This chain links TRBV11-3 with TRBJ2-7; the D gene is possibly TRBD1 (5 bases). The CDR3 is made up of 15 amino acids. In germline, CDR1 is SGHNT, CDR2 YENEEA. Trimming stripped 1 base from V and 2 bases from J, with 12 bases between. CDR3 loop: CASSLGMGPTYEQYF. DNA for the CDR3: TGTGCCAGCAGCTTAGGCATGGGGCCTACCTACGAGCAGTACTTC.

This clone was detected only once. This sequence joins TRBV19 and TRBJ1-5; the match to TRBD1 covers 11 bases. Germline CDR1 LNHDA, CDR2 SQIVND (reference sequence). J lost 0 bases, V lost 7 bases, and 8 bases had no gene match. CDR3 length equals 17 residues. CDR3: CASNPGQGDYSNQPQHF. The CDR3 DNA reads TGTGCCAGTAATCCGGGACAGGGGGATTATAGCAATCAGCCCCAGCATTTT.

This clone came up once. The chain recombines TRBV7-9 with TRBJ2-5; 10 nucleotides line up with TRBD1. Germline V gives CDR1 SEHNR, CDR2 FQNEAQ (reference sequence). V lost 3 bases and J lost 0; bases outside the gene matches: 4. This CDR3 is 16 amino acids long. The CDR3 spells CASSLGQGTYQETQYF. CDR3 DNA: TGTGCCAGCAGCTTGGGACAGGGGACGTACCAAGAGACCCAGTACTTC.

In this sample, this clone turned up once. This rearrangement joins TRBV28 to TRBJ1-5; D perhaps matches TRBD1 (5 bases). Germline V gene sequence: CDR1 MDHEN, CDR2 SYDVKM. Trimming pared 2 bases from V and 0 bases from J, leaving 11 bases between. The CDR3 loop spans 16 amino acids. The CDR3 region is CASSLPSTDSNQPQHF. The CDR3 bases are TGTGCCAGCAGTTTACCCTCGACAGATAGCAATCAGCCCCAGCATTTT.